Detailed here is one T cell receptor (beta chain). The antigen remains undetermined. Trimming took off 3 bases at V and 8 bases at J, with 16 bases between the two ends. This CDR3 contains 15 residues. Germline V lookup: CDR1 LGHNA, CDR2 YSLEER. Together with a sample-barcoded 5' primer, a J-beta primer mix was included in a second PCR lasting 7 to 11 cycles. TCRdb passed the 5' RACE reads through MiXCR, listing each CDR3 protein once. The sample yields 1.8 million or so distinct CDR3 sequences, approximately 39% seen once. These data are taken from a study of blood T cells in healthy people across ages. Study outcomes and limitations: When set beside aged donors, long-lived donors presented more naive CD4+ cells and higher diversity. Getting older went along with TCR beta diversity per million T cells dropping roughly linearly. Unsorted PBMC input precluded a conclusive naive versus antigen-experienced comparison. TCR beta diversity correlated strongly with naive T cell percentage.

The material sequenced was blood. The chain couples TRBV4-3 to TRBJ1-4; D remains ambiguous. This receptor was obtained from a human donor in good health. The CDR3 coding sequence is TGCGCCAGCAGCCACGTCGGGATCGACGGGGAAAAACTGTTTTTT. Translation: CASSHVGIDGEKLFF.